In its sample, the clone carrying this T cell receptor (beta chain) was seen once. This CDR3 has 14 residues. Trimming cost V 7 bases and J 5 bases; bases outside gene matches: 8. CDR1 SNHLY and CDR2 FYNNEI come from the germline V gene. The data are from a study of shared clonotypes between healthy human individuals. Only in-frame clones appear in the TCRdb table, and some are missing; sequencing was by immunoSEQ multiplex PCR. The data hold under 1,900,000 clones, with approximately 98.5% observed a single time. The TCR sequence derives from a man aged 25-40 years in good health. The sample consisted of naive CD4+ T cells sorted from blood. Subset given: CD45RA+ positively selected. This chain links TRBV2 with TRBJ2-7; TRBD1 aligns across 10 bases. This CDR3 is CASNPGQGFDEQYF. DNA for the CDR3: TGTGCCAGCAACCCGGGACAGGGGTTCGACGAGCAGTACTTC.